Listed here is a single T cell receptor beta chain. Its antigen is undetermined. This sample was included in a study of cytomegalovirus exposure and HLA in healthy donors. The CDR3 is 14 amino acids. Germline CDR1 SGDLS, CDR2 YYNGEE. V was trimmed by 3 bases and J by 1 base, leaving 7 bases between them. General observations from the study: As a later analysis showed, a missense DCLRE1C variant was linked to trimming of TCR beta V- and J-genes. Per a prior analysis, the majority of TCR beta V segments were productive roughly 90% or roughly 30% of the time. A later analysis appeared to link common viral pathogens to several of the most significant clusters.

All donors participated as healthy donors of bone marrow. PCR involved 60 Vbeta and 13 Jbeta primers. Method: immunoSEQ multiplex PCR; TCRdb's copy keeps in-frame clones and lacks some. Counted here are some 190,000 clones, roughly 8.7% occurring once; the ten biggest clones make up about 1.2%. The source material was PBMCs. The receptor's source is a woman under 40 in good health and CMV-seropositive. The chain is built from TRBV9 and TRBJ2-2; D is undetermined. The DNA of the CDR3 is TGTGCCAGCAGCGCGACGGGGAACACCGGGGAGCTGTTTTTT. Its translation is CASSATGNTGELFF.